These T cell receptor beta chains were read from a single sample in a study of T cell responses to AZD1222 COVID-19 vaccine. Generated by immunoSEQ multiplex PCR, the TCRdb table keeps only in-frame clones and is missing some. The sample yields 25,000 to 35,000 clones, about three quarters seen once. The sample in question was peripheral blood, obtained on day 0 of AZD1222 vaccination. Every receptor here comes from an adult in good health. CDR3s include the opening cysteine and the closing phenylalanine or tryptophan. D genes are given only for firm matches. The listing skips clone size in some rows; elsewhere it reads once, few, many or a size class.

clone size: NA; D gene: TRBD1; V gene: TRBV5-5; J gene: TRBJ1-2; CDR3 protein: CASSFLDRVNGYTF; CDR3 DNA: TGTGCCAGCAGCTTTCTTGACAGGGTTAATGGCTACACCTTC
clone size: NA; D gene: NA; V gene: TRBV3-1/TRBV3-2; J gene: TRBJ2-5; CDR3 protein: CASSPGGDQETQYF; CDR3 DNA: TGTGCCAGCAGCCCTGGTGGGGACCAAGAGACCCAGTACTTC
clone size: NA; D gene: TRBD1; V gene: TRBV5-4; J gene: TRBJ1-1; CDR3 protein: CASSHRDRGAEAFF; CDR3 DNA: TGTGCCAGCAGCCACCGGGACAGGGGCGCTGAAGCTTTCTTT
clone size: NA; D gene: NA; V gene: TRBV30; J gene: TRBJ1-5; CDR3 protein: CAWGAGGYQPQHF; CDR3 DNA: TGTGCCTGGGGGGCTGGGGGGTATCAGCCCCAGCATTTT
clone size: NA; D gene: TRBD1; V gene: TRBV6-5; J gene: TRBJ2-3; CDR3 protein: CASTLQGATDTQYF; CDR3 DNA: TGTGCCAGCACTTTACAGGGGGCCACAGATACGCAGTATTTT
clone size: once; D gene: NA; V gene: TRBV10-1; J gene: TRBJ1-3; CDR3 protein: CASSEQTGGNTIYF; CDR3 DNA: TGCGCCAGCAGTGAGCAAACAGGAGGAAACACCATATATTTT
clone size: NA; D gene: TRBD2; V gene: TRBV6-5; J gene: TRBJ2-3; CDR3 protein: CASTRLAGGPDTQYF; CDR3 DNA: TGTGCCAGCACCCGACTAGCGGGAGGGCCGGATACGCAGTATTTT
clone size: once; D gene: NA; V gene: TRBV7-2; J gene: TRBJ1-1; CDR3 protein: CASSLISYGGTEAFF; CDR3 DNA: TGTGCCAGCAGCTTAATCTCGTACGGGGGTACTGAAGCTTTCTTT
clone size: NA; D gene: NA; V gene: TRBV7-9; J gene: TRBJ1-1; CDR3 protein: CASSLVNTEAFF; CDR3 DNA: TGTGCCAGCAGCTTAGTAAACACTGAAGCTTTCTTT
clone size: NA; D gene: NA; V gene: TRBV11-3; J gene: TRBJ2-1; CDR3 protein: CASSLDASSREQFF; CDR3 DNA: TGTGCCAGCAGCTTAGACGCTAGCTCAAGAGAGCAGTTCTTC
clone size: few; D gene: NA; V gene: TRBV2; J gene: TRBJ1-5; CDR3 protein: CASRDRAQPQHF; CDR3 DNA: TGTGCCAGTCGGGACCGTGCCCAGCCCCAGCATTTT
clone size: once; D gene: TRBD2; V gene: TRBV3-1/TRBV3-2; J gene: TRBJ2-1; CDR3 protein: CASSLGLAGGYEQFF; CDR3 DNA: TGTGCCAGCAGCCTGGGACTAGCGGGGGGCTATGAGCAGTTCTTC
clone size: NA; D gene: NA; V gene: TRBV5-6; J gene: TRBJ1-1; CDR3 protein: CASSLEQLNTEAFF; CDR3 DNA: TGTGCCAGCAGCTTGGAACAGTTGAACACTGAAGCTTTCTTT
clone size: NA; D gene: NA; V gene: TRBV6-5; J gene: TRBJ1-2; CDR3 protein: CASIPTGTYGYTF; CDR3 DNA: TGTGCCAGCATCCCAACAGGTACCTATGGCTACACCTTC
clone size: NA; D gene: TRBD2; V gene: TRBV11-3; J gene: TRBJ2-3; CDR3 protein: CASSSASSGPKYF; CDR3 DNA: TGTGCCAGCAGCTCCGCTTCTAGCGGGCCTAAGTATTTT
clone size: NA; D gene: NA; V gene: TRBV7-3; J gene: TRBJ2-3; CDR3 protein: CASSRGGQISTDTQYF; CDR3 DNA: TGTGCCAGCAGCCGGGGGGGACAGATTAGCACAGATACGCAGTATTTT
clone size: NA; D gene: TRBD1; V gene: TRBV5-8; J gene: TRBJ1-5; CDR3 protein: CASSQPNRGFQPQHF; CDR3 DNA: TGTGCCAGCAGCCAACCCAACAGGGGCTTTCAGCCCCAGCATTTT
clone size: few; D gene: TRBD2; V gene: TRBV6-5; J gene: TRBJ2-1; CDR3 protein: CASSPTSGVGGEQFF; CDR3 DNA: TGTGCCAGCAGTCCGACTAGCGGGGTCGGGGGTGAGCAGTTCTTC
clone size: NA; D gene: NA; V gene: TRBV7-7; J gene: TRBJ2-2; CDR3 protein: CASSLTGDGTGELFF; CDR3 DNA: TGTGCTAGCAGCTTAACTGGAGACGGAACCGGGGAGCTGTTTTTT
clone size: NA; D gene: NA; V gene: TRBV19; J gene: TRBJ2-7; CDR3 protein: CASSIERAGKQYF; CDR3 DNA: TGTGCCAGTAGTATAGAGCGGGCCGGAAAGCAGTACTTC
clone size: NA; D gene: NA; V gene: TRBV7-9; J gene: TRBJ1-4; CDR3 protein: CATNYGSGEKLFF; CDR3 DNA: TGTGCCACCAACTACGGGTCTGGTGAAAAACTGTTTTTT
clone size: NA; D gene: TRBD2; V gene: TRBV2; J gene: TRBJ2-2; CDR3 protein: CASSESGRDTGELFF; CDR3 DNA: TGTGCCAGCAGTGAAAGCGGGAGGGACACCGGGGAGCTGTTTTTT
clone size: NA; D gene: TRBD1; V gene: TRBV5-6; J gene: TRBJ2-1; CDR3 protein: CASSFGTGTYNEQFF; CDR3 DNA: TGTGCCAGCAGCTTCGGGACAGGGACATACAATGAGCAGTTCTTC
clone size: NA; D gene: TRBD1; V gene: TRBV27; J gene: TRBJ2-6; CDR3 protein: CASSFSGQGTRGANVLTF; CDR3 DNA: TGTGCCAGCAGTTTTTCGGGACAGGGGACCAGGGGGGCCAACGTCCTGACTTTC
clone size: few; D gene: NA; V gene: TRBV4-1; J gene: TRBJ1-2; CDR3 protein: CASNPLDPFGYTF; CDR3 DNA: TGCGCCAGCAACCCTCTGGACCCTTTCGGCTACACCTTC
clone size: NA; D gene: NA; V gene: TRBV4-3; J gene: TRBJ1-1; CDR3 protein: CASSRHRVRTEAFF; CDR3 DNA: TGCGCCAGCAGCCGCCACAGGGTTCGCACTGAAGCTTTCTTT
clone size: once; D gene: TRBD1; V gene: TRBV18; J gene: TRBJ1-4; CDR3 protein: CASSPNRGQAEKLFF; CDR3 DNA: TGTGCCAGCTCACCCAACAGGGGGCAGGCTGAAAAACTGTTTTTT
clone size: NA; D gene: NA; V gene: TRBV15; J gene: TRBJ1-1; CDR3 protein: CATSRDGHEAFF; CDR3 DNA: TGTGCCACCAGCAGAGATGGGCATGAAGCTTTCTTT
clone size: NA; D gene: TRBD2; V gene: TRBV3-1/TRBV3-2; J gene: TRBJ2-7; CDR3 protein: CASRGLLAGDEQYF; CDR3 DNA: TGTGCCAGCAGGGGACTACTAGCGGGGGACGAGCAGTACTTC
clone size: NA; D gene: NA; V gene: TRBV5-4; J gene: TRBJ1-6; CDR3 protein: CASSAGRTYNSPLHF; CDR3 DNA: TGTGCCAGCAGCGCGGGACGGACGTATAATTCACCCCTCCACTTT
clone size: NA; D gene: TRBD2; V gene: TRBV11-3; J gene: TRBJ2-1; CDR3 protein: CASSPLSALAGDYNEQFF; CDR3 DNA: TGTGCCAGCAGCCCCCTCTCTGCCTTAGCGGGGGATTACAATGAGCAGTTCTTC
clone size: NA; D gene: NA; V gene: TRBV11-2; J gene: TRBJ2-2; CDR3 protein: CASSFFSWLTGSDGELFF; CDR3 DNA: TGTGCCAGCAGCTTTTTCTCCTGGTTGACAGGTAGTGACGGGGAGCTGTTTTTT
clone size: NA; D gene: NA; V gene: TRBV6-5; J gene: TRBJ1-5; CDR3 protein: CASKDQSVRPQHF; CDR3 DNA: TGTGCCAGCAAGGACCAGTCAGTGCGGCCCCAGCATTTT
clone size: NA; D gene: NA; V gene: TRBV4-1; J gene: TRBJ1-2; CDR3 protein: CASSQGVRRTNYGYTF; CDR3 DNA: TGCGCCAGCAGCCAAGGAGTCCGGCGAACTAACTATGGCTACACCTTC
clone size: NA; D gene: NA; V gene: TRBV5-1; J gene: TRBJ1-1; CDR3 protein: CASSLDGVSNTEAFF; CDR3 DNA: TGCGCCAGCAGCTTGGATGGGGTTTCGAACACTGAAGCTTTCTTT
clone size: NA; D gene: NA; V gene: TRBV6-5; J gene: TRBJ1-3; CDR3 protein: CASITTGNTIYF; CDR3 DNA: TGTGCCAGCATAACTACTGGAAACACCATATATTTT
clone size: NA; D gene: TRBD2; V gene: TRBV6-5; J gene: TRBJ2-1; CDR3 protein: CASSSSSGGAYEQFF; CDR3 DNA: TGTGCCAGCAGTTCATCTAGCGGGGGGGCGTATGAGCAGTTCTTC
clone size: NA; D gene: TRBD1; V gene: TRBV6-4; J gene: TRBJ1-2; CDR3 protein: CASSSQSQGGYGYTF; CDR3 DNA: TGTGCCAGCAGTTCCCAGTCGCAGGGGGGATATGGCTACACCTTC
clone size: few; D gene: TRBD1; V gene: TRBV5-1; J gene: TRBJ1-1; CDR3 protein: CASSRGQGLNTEAFF; CDR3 DNA: TGCGCCAGCAGCCGGGGACAGGGGTTGAACACTGAAGCTTTCTTT
clone size: NA; D gene: NA; V gene: TRBV7-3; J gene: TRBJ2-1; CDR3 protein: CASSLGRGLYNEQFF; CDR3 DNA: TGTGCCAGCAGCTTAGGCAGGGGCCTCTACAATGAGCAGTTCTTC
clone size: NA; D gene: NA; V gene: TRBV10-2; J gene: TRBJ1-2; CDR3 protein: CASSFRREDYGYTF; CDR3 DNA: TGCGCCAGCAGTTTCCGCCGGGAGGACTATGGCTACACCTTC
clone size: NA; D gene: TRBD2; V gene: TRBV4-2; J gene: TRBJ2-3; CDR3 protein: CASSQEKAGGPTDTQYF; CDR3 DNA: TGTGCCAGCAGCCAAGAAAAAGCGGGAGGGCCCACAGATACGCAGTATTTT